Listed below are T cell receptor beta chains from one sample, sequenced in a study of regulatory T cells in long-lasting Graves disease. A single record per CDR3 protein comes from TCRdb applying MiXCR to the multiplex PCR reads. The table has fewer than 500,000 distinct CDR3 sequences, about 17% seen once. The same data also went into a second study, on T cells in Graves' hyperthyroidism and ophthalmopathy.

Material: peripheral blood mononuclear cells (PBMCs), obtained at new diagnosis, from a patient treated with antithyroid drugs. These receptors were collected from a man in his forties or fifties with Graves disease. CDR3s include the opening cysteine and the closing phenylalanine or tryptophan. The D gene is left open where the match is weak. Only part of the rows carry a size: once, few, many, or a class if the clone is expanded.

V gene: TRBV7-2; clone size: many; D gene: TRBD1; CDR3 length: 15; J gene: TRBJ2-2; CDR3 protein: CASRGQGRNTGELFF; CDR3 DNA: TGTGCCAGCAGGGGACAGGGACGGAACACCGGGGAGCTGTTTTTT
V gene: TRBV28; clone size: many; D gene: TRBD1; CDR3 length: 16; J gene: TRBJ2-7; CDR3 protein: CASSGTGGSGIVGQYF; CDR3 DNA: TGTGCCAGCAGTGGAACAGGGGGCAGTGGAATTGTGGGGCAGTACTTC
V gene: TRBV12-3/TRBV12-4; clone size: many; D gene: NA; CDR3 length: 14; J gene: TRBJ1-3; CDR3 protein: CASSLWESGNTIYF; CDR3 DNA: TGTGCCAGCAGTTTGTGGGAATCTGGAAACACCATATATTTT
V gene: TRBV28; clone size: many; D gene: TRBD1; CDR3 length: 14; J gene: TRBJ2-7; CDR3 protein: CASSLLTGDNEQYF; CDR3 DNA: TGTGCCAGCAGCCTTCTCACAGGGGACAACGAGCAGTACTTC
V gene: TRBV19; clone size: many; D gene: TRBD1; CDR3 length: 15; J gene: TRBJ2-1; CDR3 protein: CASSTDRAFTGEQFF; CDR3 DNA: TGTGCCAGTAGTACCGACAGGGCGTTTACTGGTGAGCAGTTCTTC
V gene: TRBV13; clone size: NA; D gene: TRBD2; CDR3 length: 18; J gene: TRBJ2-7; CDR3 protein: CASSLRGLAGGRAHEQYF; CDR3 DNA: TGTGCCAGCAGCTTACGGGGACTAGCGGGAGGGAGGGCCCACGAGCAGTACTTC
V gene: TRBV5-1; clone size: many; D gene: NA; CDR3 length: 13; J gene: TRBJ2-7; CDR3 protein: CASSLRSGYEQYF; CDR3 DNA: TGCGCCAGCAGCTTGCGGTCGGGTTACGAGCAGTACTTC
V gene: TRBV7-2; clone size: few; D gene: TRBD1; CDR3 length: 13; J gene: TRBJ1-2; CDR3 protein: CASSDRGLGGYTF; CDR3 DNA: TGTGCCAGCAGCGACAGGGGGCTTGGCGGCTACACCTTC
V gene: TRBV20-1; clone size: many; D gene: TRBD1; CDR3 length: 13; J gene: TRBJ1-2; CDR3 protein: CSAREQGDYGYTF; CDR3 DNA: TGCAGTGCTAGAGAACAGGGGGACTATGGCTACACCTTC
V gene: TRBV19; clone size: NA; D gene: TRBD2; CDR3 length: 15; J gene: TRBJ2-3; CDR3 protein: CASSSGTSGSERQYF; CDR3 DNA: TGTGCCAGTAGTTCCGGGACTAGCGGGAGTGAGAGGCAGTATTTT
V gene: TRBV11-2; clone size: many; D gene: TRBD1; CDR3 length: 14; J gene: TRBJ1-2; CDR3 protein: CASTSGQRGYGYTF; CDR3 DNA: TGTGCCAGCACTTCGGGACAGAGGGGATATGGCTACACCTTC
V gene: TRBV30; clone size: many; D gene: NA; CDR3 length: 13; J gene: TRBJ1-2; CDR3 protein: CACPIRESQGYTF; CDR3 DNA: TGTGCCTGCCCAATCAGGGAAAGTCAAGGCTACACCTTC
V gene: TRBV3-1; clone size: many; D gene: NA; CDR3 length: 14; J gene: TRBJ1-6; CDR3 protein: CASSSELSNSPLHF; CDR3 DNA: TGTGCCAGCAGCTCGGAACTGTCCAATTCACCCCTCCACTTT
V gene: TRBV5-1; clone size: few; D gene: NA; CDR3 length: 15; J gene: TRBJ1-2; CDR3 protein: CASSLVHMGPYGYTF; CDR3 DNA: TGCGCCAGCAGCTTGGTTCACATGGGACCTTATGGCTACACCTTC
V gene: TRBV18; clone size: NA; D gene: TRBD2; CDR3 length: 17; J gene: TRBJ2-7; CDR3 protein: CASSPPRTSGRAYEQYF; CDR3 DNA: TGTGCCAGCTCACCACCGAGGACTAGCGGGAGGGCCTACGAGCAGTACTTC
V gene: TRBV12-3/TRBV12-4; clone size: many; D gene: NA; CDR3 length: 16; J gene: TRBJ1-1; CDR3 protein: CASSWGTARFSTEAFF; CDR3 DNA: TGTGCCAGCAGTTGGGGGACGGCTCGTTTTAGTACTGAAGCTTTCTTT
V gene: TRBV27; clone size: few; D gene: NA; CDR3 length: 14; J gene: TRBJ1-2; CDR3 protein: CASSLSPVNYGYTF; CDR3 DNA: TGTGCCAGCAGTTTATCGCCCGTTAACTATGGCTACACCTTC